The source of this TCR beta chain is a study of T and B cells in COVID-19 patients. Germline CDR1 KGHSH, CDR2 LQKENI. Trimming removed 1 base at V and 6 bases at J, with 11 bases between. CDR3 length equals 14 residues. Each TRB amplification used roughly 240-550 ng of genomic DNA from blood. BIOMED2 TRB-A/B primer pools were used in multiplex TRB PCR. TCRdb independently ran MiXCR on the multiplex PCR reads; one entry per CDR3 protein. The sample contains 2,000 to 2,500 distinct CDR3 sequences, about 26% of which appear only once. Sequencing input: blood. The J gene is TRBJ2-3, the V gene TRBV18, with D tentatively TRBD2 (5 bases). This TCR derives from a human donor with active COVID-19. CDR3 residues: CASSPLRTGDTQYF. The CDR3 DNA is TGTGCCAGCTCACCACTCCGGACGGGGGATACGCAGTATTTT.